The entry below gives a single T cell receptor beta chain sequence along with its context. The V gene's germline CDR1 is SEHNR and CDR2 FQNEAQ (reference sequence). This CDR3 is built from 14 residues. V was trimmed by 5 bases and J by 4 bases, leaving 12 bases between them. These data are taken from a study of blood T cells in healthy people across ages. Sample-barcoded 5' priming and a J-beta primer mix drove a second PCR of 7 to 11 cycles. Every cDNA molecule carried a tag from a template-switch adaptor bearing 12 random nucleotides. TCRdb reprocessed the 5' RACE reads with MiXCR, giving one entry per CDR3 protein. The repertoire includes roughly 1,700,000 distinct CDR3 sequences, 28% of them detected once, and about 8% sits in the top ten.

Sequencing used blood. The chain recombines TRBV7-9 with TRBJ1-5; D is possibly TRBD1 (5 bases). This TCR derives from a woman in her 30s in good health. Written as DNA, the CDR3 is TGTGCCAGCAGCGACGGGGGACTTAATCAGCCCCAGCATTTT. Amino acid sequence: CASSDGGLNQPQHF.